What follows are 10 T cell receptor beta chains derived from one specimen sequenced in a study of beta chain features in type 1 diabetes. Isolated RNA was reverse transcribed in full, so expressed TCRB transcripts were sequenced. TCRdb's table, derived via immunoSEQ multiplex PCR, lists solely in-frame clones and lacks some. The repertoire has roughly 230,000 clones, 9.6% of them found once; the top ten carry 0.03% to 0.04%. Input material: naive CD4+ T cells from blood. The receptors were gathered from a woman aged 18-29 years in good health.

This CDR3 reads CASSKRQGSNTGELFF. The CDR3 coding sequence is TGCGCCAGCAGCAAACGACAGGGATCGAACACCGGGGAGCTGTTTTTT. The chain carries TRBV5-1 and TRBJ2-2; 7 nucleotides match TRBD1. This CDR3 has 16 residues. The germline V gene has CDR1 SGHRS and CDR2 YFSETQ. V dropped 4 bases and J dropped 0; count of bases not matched to a gene: 6.

The chain employs TRBV19 and TRBJ2-6; D is unresolved. This CDR3 comprises 13 residues. Trimming stripped 7 bases from V and 1 base from J, with 5 bases between. Per the germline V gene, CDR1 is LNHDA and CDR2 is SQIVND (reference sequence). CDR3 in amino acids: CASTKSGANVLTF. The DNA of the CDR3 is TGTGCCAGTACTAAGTCTGGGGCCAACGTCCTGACTTTC.

V is TRBV4-1 and J is TRBJ2-7, with 7 bases matching TRBD1. Germline V lookup: CDR1 MGHRA, CDR2 YSYEKL. Trimming cost V 4 bases and J 3 bases; bases outside gene matches: 6. CDR3 length: 14 residues. Here the CDR3 reads CASSREDRDYEQYF. CDR3 nucleotides: TGCGCCAGCAGCCGAGAAGACAGGGACTACGAGCAGTACTTC.

This clone appeared a few times. The gene calls are TRBV6-4 and TRBJ1-2; 7 nucleotides match TRBD1. The CDR3 consists of 13 residues. Trimming removed 2 bases from V and 6 bases from J; junction bases left unmatched: 3. Per germline, CDR1 MRHNA and CDR2 SNTAGT. CDR3 in DNA: TGTGCCAGCAGTGACAGGGGGCTGAATGGCTACACCTTC. Residues: CASSDRGLNGYTF.

The J gene is TRBJ1-1, the V gene TRBV5-1; TRBD1 is a possible D gene (5 bases). CDR1 is SGHRS, CDR2 YFSETQ, per germline. The CDR3 totals 14 residues. V dropped 2 bases and J dropped 7 bases, with 15 bases sitting between them. The CDR3 sequence: CASSLAGSTNEAFF. CDR3 nucleotides: TGCGCCAGCAGCTTAGCAGGGTCGACAAATGAAGCTTTCTTT.

The CDR3 DNA follows: TGTGCCAGCAGCCGACAGGGGGACTATGGCTACACCTTC. It yields the protein CASSRQGDYGYTF. The rearrangement links TRBV5-6 to TRBJ1-2, with 9 nucleotides matching TRBD1. After removal of 4 bases from V and 3 bases from J, the junction contained 1 base not matched to a gene. The CDR3 loop spans 13 amino acids. CDR1 is SGHDT, CDR2 YYEEEE, per germline. The full variable domain, with the rest looked up from reference TRBV5-6 and TRBJ1-2, is DAGVTQSPTHLIKTRGQQVTLRCSPKSGHDTVSWYQQALGQGPQFIFQYYEEEERQRGNFPDRFSGHQFPNYSSELNVNALLLGDSALYLCASSRQGDYGYTFGSGTRLTVV.

The V call is TRBV10-3, the J call TRBJ2-7; 9 nucleotides match TRBD2. The ends lost 6 bases at V and 1 base at J; junction bases unmatched: 4. The length of the CDR3 is 14 residues. The V gene's germline CDR1 is ENHRY and CDR2 SYGVKD. The CDR3 DNA sequence: TGTGCCATCAGGAACACTAGCGGGTCCTACGAGCAGTACTTC. Translating it yields CAIRNTSGSYEQYF.

This clone has a handful of counts. The chain has TRBV5-1 and TRBJ2-5, with TRBD1 as a possible D gene (6 bases). The CDR3 consists of 15 residues. Trimming removed 0 bases from V and 5 bases from J, with 14 bases in between. Germline-derived CDR1 and CDR2 are SGHRS and YFSETQ. CDR3 coding DNA: TGCGCCAGCAGCTTGGCCCAGGGGTTAGAGGAGACCCAGTACTTC. This sequence encodes CASSLAQGLEETQYF.

The sample holds a few counts of this clone. The V and J genes are TRBV27 and TRBJ2-1; 7 nucleotides agree with TRBD2. Germline CDR1 is MNHEY and CDR2 is SMNVEV (reference sequence). CDR3 size: 16 residues. Trimming at V came to 3 bases and at J to 6 bases, leaving 11 bases not matched to a gene. Written as DNA, the CDR3 is TGTGCCAGCAGTTTCCTCAGACTAGCCCCTCCCAATGAGCAGTTCTTC. It translates to CASSFLRLAPPNEQFF.

The sample holds a few counts of this clone. The chain combines TRBV5-4 with TRBJ1-3, with D possibly TRBD1 on 5 matching bases. Per germline, CDR1 SGHNT and CDR2 YYREEE (reference sequence). CDR3 size: 15 residues. V was trimmed by 1 base and J by 2 bases, leaving 10 bases between them. The CDR3 protein is CASSLIGGTGNTIYF. The CDR3 nucleotides are TGTGCCAGCAGCTTGATCGGGGGTACTGGAAACACCATATATTTT. The full variable domain, in which reference TRBV5-4 and TRBJ1-3 provide the parts outside the CDR3, is ETGVTQSPTHLIKTRGQQVTLRCSSQSGHNTVSWYQQALGQGPQFIFQYYREEENGRGNFPPRFSGLQFPNYSSELNVNALELDDSALYLCASSLIGGTGNTIYFGEGSWLTVV.